This T cell receptor beta chain stems from a study of cytomegalovirus exposure and HLA in healthy donors. Study context: A later analysis reported the same platform for the roughly 120 validation repertoires and the roughly 630 first-cohort repertoires.

Study-wide points: Most TCR sequences were seen very rarely across donors, but some public TCRs occurred in many. It was about 180 TCR beta chains that were listed as cytomegalovirus-associated.

The CDR3 sequence is 16 residues long. Germline loops: CDR1 SNHLY, CDR2 FYNNEI. Trimming pared 7 bases from V and 0 bases from J, leaving 15 bases between. Concerning this clone itself: The antigen is not known.

Sequencing was performed with immunoSEQ multiplex PCR; in TCRdb, only in-frame clones are kept and a portion is missing. Counted here are 190,000 or so clones, approximately 84% occurring once; the ten biggest clones make up 2.5% to 3.5%. This rearrangement joins TRBV2 to TRBJ1-4; D is undetermined. The receptor was isolated from a young woman in good health and CMV-seropositive. Specimen: PBMCs. CDR3 sequence reads: CASTVGRAATNEKLFF. DNA for the CDR3: TGTGCCAGCACAGTCGGGCGGGCAGCAACTAATGAAAAACTGTTTTTT.